There are many counts of the clone carrying this T cell receptor beta chain. Its antigen remains unidentified. General study findings and limits: In terms of TCR gene usage, tumor memory CD4+ T cells clustered together with blood and lymph node memory CD4+ cells, as well as with lymph node naive CD4+ cells. The larger-cohort validation was restricted to a single TCR beta V-J rearrangement rather than whole repertoires.

Constant-region reverse primers amplified full-length variable regions, followed by semi-nested Nested Universal Primer A PCR. TCRdb re-analysed the 5' RACE reads in MiXCR, keeping a single row per CDR3 protein. The table records 4,500 to 5,500 distinct CDR3 sequences, 35% to 40% of them present only once. CD4+CD45RO+CD25- cells were isolated as memory CD4+ T cells. The V segment lost 3 bases and the J segment 0 bases; nucleotides outside the gene matches: 1. Germline assignment: CDR1 SGHRS and CDR2 YFSETQ. The CDR3 spans 18 residues. J is TRBJ2-6 and V is TRBV5-1; 15 bases match TRBD2. This clonotype was sampled from a female donor with breast cancer. Material: memory CD4+ T cells sorted from blood. Specified subset: memory CD4+ T cells, CD4+CD45RO+CD25-. CDR3 region: CASSWGLAGGSGANVLTF. DNA for the CDR3: TGCGCCAGCAGCTGGGGACTAGCGGGGGGCTCTGGGGCCAACGTCCTGACTTTC.